The following is a T cell receptor beta chain sequence with its context. What it binds is not known. This specimen belongs to a study of metastatic and nonmetastatic thyroid tumors. Background on the study: Malignant thyroid and benign thyroid patients provided blood and tumor or nodule tissue whose repertoires were compared.

No patient had received any treatment before thyroid surgery. Per the original data handling: Differences in CDR3 between clinicopathological groups were drawn on to build a classifier intended to discriminate distant-metastatic papillary thyroid cancer patients. Using MiXCR, TCRdb reanalyzed the PCR reads. Clone size and V and J calls follow TCRdb, not the original study. The sample includes some 35,000 clones, around 30% of them seen just once. CDR1 is SGHRS, CDR2 YFSETQ, per germline. The CDR3 spans 12 residues. V was trimmed by 5 bases and J by 1 base, leaving 6 bases between them. Study-level points and caveats: In both blood and tumor samples, TCR beta diversity was reported significantly higher for malignant than benign nodules.

This TCR was recovered from a male donor with papillary thyroid cancer or a benign thyroid nodule (not recorded which). Some clones in this sample may be carry-over from other donors' samples. Specimen: blood. The genes are TRBV5-1 and TRBJ1-1; unclear D gene. This chain's CDR3 is CASRDGNTEAFF. The CDR3 coding sequence is TGCGCCAGCAGAGATGGGAACACTGAAGCTTTCTTT.